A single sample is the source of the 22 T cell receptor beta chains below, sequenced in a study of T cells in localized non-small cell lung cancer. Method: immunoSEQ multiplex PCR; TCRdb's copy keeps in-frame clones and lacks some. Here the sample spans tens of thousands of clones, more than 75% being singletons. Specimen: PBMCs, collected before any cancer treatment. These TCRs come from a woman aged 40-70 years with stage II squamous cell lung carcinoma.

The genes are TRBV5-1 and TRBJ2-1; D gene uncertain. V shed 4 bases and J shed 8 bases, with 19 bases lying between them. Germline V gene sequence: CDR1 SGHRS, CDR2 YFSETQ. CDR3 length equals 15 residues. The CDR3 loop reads CASSEDMAPRDEQFF. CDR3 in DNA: TGCGCCAGCAGCGAAGACATGGCCCCTAGGGATGAGCAGTTCTTC.

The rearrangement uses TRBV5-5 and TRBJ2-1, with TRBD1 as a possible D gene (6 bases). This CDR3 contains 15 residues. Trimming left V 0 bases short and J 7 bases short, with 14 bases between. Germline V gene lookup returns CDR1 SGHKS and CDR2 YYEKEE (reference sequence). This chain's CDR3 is CASSLAPSRGNEQFF. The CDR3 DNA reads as TGTGCCAGCAGCTTGGCGCCTAGCAGGGGAAATGAGCAGTTCTTC.

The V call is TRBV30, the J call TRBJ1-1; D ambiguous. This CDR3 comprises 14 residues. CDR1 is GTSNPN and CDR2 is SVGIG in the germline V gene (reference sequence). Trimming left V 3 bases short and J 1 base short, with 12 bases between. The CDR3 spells CAWRTRQRNTEAFF. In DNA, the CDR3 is TGTGCCTGGAGAACCAGGCAGCGGAACACTGAAGCTTTCTTT.

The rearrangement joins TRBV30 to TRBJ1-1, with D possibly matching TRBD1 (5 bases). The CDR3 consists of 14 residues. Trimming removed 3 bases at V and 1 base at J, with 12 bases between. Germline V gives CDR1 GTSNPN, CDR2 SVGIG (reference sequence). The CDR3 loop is CAWRDNGPNTEAFF. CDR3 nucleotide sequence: TGTGCCTGGAGGGACAACGGTCCGAACACTGAAGCTTTCTTT.

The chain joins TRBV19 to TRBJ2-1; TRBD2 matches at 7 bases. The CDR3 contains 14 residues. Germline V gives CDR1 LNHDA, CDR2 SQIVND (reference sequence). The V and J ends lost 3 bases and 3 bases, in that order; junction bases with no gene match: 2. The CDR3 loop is CASSIQRDYNEQFF. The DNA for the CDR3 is TGTGCCAGTAGTATCCAGCGGGACTACAATGAGCAGTTCTTC.

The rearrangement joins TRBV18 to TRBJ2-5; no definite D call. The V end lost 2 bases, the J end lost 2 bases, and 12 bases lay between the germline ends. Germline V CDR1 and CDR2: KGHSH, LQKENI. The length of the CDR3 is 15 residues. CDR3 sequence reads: CASSPGLVRQETQYF. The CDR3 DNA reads TGTGCCAGCTCACCAGGTTTGGTCCGGCAAGAGACCCAGTACTTC.

CDR3 bases: TGTGCCAGCAGCTTATTACTAGCGGGAGGATCAGATACGCAGTATTTT. As protein: CASSLLLAGGSDTQYF. This rearrangement joins TRBV7-9 to TRBJ2-3; 12 nucleotides agree with TRBD2. The CDR3 is made up of 16 amino acids. V lost 2 bases to trimming and J lost 4 bases; unmatched junction nucleotides: 4. From germline, CDR1 is SEHNR and CDR2 FQNEAQ (reference sequence).

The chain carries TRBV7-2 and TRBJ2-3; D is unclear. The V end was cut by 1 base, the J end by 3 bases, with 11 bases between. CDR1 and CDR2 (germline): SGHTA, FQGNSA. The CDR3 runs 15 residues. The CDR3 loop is CASSLGLVGTDTQYF. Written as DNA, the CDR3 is TGTGCCAGCAGCTTAGGGCTAGTCGGGACAGATACGCAGTATTTT. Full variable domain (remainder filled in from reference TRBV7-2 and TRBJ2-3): GAGVSQSPSNKVTEKGKDVELRCDPISGHTALYWYRQSLGQGLEFLIYFQGNSAPDKSGLPSDRFSAERTGGSVSTLTIQRTQQEDSAVYLCASSLGLVGTDTQYFGPGTRLTVL.

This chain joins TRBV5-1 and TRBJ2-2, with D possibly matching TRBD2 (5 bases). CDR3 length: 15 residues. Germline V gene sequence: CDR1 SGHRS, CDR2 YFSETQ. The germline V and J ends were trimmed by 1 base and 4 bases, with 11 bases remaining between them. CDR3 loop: CASSLRPGSTGELFF. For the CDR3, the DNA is TGCGCCAGCAGCTTGCGGCCGGGAAGCACCGGGGAGCTGTTTTTT.

Written as DNA, the CDR3 is TGTGCCAGCAGTCCTGACACCCTACTAGGCGAGCAGTACTTC. Protein product: CASSPDTLLGEQYF. The gene calls are TRBV5-4 and TRBJ2-7; tentatively, D is TRBD2 (5 bases). CDR3 length: 14 residues. V was pared by 5 bases and J by 6 bases, with 18 bases between. Germline V gene sequence: CDR1 SGHNT, CDR2 YYREEE (reference sequence).

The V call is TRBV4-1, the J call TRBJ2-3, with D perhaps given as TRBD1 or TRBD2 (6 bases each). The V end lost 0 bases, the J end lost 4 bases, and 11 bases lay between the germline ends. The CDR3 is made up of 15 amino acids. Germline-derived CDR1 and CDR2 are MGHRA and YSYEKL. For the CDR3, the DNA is TGCGCCAGCAGCCAAGAGACGGGGGCCCCAGATACGCAGTATTTT. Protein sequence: CASSQETGAPDTQYF.

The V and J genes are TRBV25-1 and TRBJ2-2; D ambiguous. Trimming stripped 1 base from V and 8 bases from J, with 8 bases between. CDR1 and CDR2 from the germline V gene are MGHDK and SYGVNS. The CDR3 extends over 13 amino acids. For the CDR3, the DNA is TGTGCCAGCAGTGAATCTCGAGCTGGGGAGCTGTTTTTT. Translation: CASSESRAGELFF.

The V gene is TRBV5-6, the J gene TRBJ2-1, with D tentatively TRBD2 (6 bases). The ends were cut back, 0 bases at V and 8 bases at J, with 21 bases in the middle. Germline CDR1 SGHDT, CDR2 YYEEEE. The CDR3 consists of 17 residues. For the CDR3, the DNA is TGTGCCAGCAGCTTGGACGGGACTGGTCACCCTGGGGATGAGCAGTTCTTC. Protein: CASSLDGTGHPGDEQFF.

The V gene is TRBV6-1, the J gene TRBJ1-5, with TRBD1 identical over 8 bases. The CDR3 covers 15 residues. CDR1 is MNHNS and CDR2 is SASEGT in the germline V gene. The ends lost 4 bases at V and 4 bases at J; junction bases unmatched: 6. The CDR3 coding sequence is TGTGCCAGCAGTGGGGGGACAGGCTTAAATCAGCCCCAGCATTTT. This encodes CASSGGTGLNQPQHF.

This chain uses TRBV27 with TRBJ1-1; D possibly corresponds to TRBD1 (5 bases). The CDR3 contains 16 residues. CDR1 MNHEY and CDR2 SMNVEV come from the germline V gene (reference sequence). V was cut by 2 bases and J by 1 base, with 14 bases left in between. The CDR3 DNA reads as TGTGCCAGCAGTTTAGGATGGGGGGAGTGGAACACTGAAGCTTTCTTT. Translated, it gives CASSLGWGEWNTEAFF.

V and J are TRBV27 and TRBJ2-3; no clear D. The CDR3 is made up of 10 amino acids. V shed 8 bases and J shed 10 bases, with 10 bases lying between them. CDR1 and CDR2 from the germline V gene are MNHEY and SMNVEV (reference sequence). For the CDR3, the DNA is TGTGCCAGCCGGTTTATTGCGCAGTATTTT. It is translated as CASRFIAQYF.

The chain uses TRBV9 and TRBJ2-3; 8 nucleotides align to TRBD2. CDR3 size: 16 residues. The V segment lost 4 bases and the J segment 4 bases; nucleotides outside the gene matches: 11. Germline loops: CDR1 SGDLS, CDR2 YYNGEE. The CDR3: CASSSGRGGAADTQYF. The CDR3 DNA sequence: TGTGCCAGCAGCTCCGGGAGGGGTGGTGCGGCAGATACGCAGTATTTT.

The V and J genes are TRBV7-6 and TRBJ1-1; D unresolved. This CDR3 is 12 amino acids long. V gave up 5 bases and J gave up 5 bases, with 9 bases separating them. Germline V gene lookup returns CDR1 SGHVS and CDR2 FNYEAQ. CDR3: CASSPHVTEAFF. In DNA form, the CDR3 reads TGTGCCAGCAGCCCACACGTGACTGAAGCTTTCTTT.

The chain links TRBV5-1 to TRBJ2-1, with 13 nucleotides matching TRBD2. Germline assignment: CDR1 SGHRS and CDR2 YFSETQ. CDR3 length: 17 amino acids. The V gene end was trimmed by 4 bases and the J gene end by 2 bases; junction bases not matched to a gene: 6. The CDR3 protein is CASSRLAGGWAYNEQFF. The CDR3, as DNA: TGCGCCAGCAGCCGACTAGCGGGAGGTTGGGCCTACAATGAGCAGTTCTTC.

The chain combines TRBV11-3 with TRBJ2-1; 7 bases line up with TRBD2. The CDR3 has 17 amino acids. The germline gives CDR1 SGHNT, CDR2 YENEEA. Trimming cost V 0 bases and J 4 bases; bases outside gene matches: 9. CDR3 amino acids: CASSLDGGGRGYNEQFF. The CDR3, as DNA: TGTGCCAGCAGCTTAGATGGAGGCGGGAGAGGGTACAATGAGCAGTTCTTC.

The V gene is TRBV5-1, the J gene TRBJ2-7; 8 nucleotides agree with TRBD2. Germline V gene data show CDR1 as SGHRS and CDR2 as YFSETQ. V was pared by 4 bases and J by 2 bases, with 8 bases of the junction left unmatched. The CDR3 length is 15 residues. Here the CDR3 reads CASSASTSGTYEQYF. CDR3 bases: TGCGCCAGCAGCGCCTCCACTAGCGGTACCTACGAGCAGTACTTC.

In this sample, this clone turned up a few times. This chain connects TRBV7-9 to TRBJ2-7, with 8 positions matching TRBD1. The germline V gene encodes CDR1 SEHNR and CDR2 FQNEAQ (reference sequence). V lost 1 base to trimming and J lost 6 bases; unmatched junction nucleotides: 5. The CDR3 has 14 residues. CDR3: CASSLGAGGGEQYF. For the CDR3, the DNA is TGTGCCAGCAGCTTAGGGGCAGGGGGCGGCGAGCAGTACTTC.